The 21 T cell receptor beta chains listed next were all sequenced from one sample in a study of Tregs in tolerant kidney transplant recipients (dated by TCRdb to about 2019). Reading the label with the study, this specimen's time point is: 6 months after combined kidney and bone marrow transplant. Related donors were used in the transplants with nonmyeloablative bone marrow transplantation, and mixed chimerism was transient in the human trials. The library was obtained by the immunoSEQ multiplex PCR assay. TCRdb took over this immuneACCESS table, retaining in-frame rearrangements with V and J assigned. Such tables are incomplete; in checked studies, under half of the missing clones stem from an unresolved V gene, and the remainder is unexplained. A total of around 61,000 clones appear in this sample, 80% to 90% of them only once. About 4% of the sample rests with the top ten. The specimen was CD4+ T cells from blood (PBMCs), collected 6 months after the transplant. These receptors were obtained from a human patient who received a combined kidney and bone marrow transplant. Some T cells may be donor cells from the graft after a transplant.

The genes are TRBV5-6 and TRBJ2-1, with TRBD2 matching over 14 bases. The CDR3 has 16 residues. Trimming cost V 2 bases and J 9 bases; bases outside gene matches: 7. Germline CDR1 SGHDT, CDR2 YYEEEE. The CDR3 DNA follows: TGTGCCAGCAGCTTACCGACTAGCGGGGGGGCAGGTGAGCAGTTCTTC. It yields the protein CASSLPTSGGAGEQFF.

This clone was detected once. The chain combines TRBV11-1 with TRBJ2-3; 10 nucleotides align to TRBD2. V lost 5 bases to trimming and J lost 3 bases; unmatched junction nucleotides: 11. CDR3 length: 17 amino acids. Germline assignment: CDR1 SGHAT and CDR2 FQDESV (reference sequence). The CDR3 here is CASSPIPGLAYTDTQYF. In nucleotides, the CDR3 is TGTGCCAGCAGCCCAATTCCGGGACTAGCGTATACAGATACGCAGTATTTT.

The chain joins TRBV6-5 to TRBJ1-5; D remains ambiguous. Germline assignment: CDR1 MNHEY and CDR2 SVGAGI. CDR3 length: 16 amino acids. Trimming took 4 bases from V and 1 from J, leaving 14 bases between them. The CDR3 bases are TGTGCCAGCAGTTCCGTGCGCAGGAGGAGCAATCAGCCCCAGCATTTT. It translates to CASSSVRRRSNQPQHF.

The chain uses TRBV12-2 and TRBJ2-2; TRBD1 is the table's D call, not checked against the DNA. TRBV12-2 is labeled a pseudogene. The CDR3 contains 17 residues. The CDR3 loop is CASRLGPKQGSPGELFF. The CDR3 coding sequence is TGTGCAAGTCGCTTAGGACCTAAACAGGGGTCCCCCGGGGAGCTGTTTTTT.

The chain links TRBV7-3 to TRBJ2-3, with a weak D call TRBD1 (5 bases). The CDR3 is made up of 14 amino acids. The ends were cut back, 3 bases at V and 3 bases at J, with 10 bases in the middle. Germline CDR1 SGHTA, CDR2 FQGTGA. The CDR3 sequence: CASSFGAATDTQYF. In DNA form, the CDR3 reads TGTGCCAGCAGCTTTGGGGCGGCTACAGATACGCAGTATTTT. The full variable domain, with the rest looked up from reference TRBV7-3 and TRBJ2-3, is GAGVSQTPSNKVTEKGKYVELRCDPISGHTALYWYRQSLGQGPEFLIYFQGTGAADDSGLPNDRFFAVRPEGSVSTLKIQRTERGDSAVYLCASSFGAATDTQYFGPGTRLTVL.

This clone was counted once. This sequence joins TRBV7-3 and TRBJ2-1, with 9 bases matching TRBD2. Trimming removed 5 bases from V and 1 base from J; junction bases left unmatched: 3. This CDR3 is built from 15 residues. Germline CDR1 is SGHTA and CDR2 is FQGTGA. The CDR3 reads CASSNSGGSYNEQFF. The CDR3 nucleotides are TGTGCCAGCAGCAATAGCGGGGGATCCTACAATGAGCAGTTCTTC.

This clone showed up just once. The genes are TRBV5-6 and TRBJ1-1; 7 positions agree with TRBD1. Germline CDR1 reads SGHDT; CDR2 reads YYEEEE. Trimming at V came to 3 bases and at J to 11 bases, leaving 13 bases not matched to a gene. The CDR3 is made up of 14 amino acids. The CDR3 nucleotides are TGTGCCAGCAGCTCCCGGGACAGACCTGCAGTGGCTTTCTTT. Its protein product is CASSSRDRPAVAFF.

This clone was recorded once. The chain is built from TRBV7-2 and TRBJ2-7; 9 positions match TRBD2. Germline V CDR1 and CDR2: SGHTA, FQGNSA. The V and J ends lost 1 base and 2 bases, in that order; junction bases with no gene match: 6. The CDR3 is 16 amino acids. The CDR3 protein is CASSLVPASGAYEQYF. Here the CDR3 DNA reads TGTGCCAGCAGCTTAGTCCCTGCTAGCGGGGCCTACGAGCAGTACTTC. Full variable domain (remainder filled in from reference TRBV7-2 and TRBJ2-7): GAGVSQSPSNKVTEKGKDVELRCDPISGHTALYWYRQSLGQGLEFLIYFQGNSAPDKSGLPSDRFSAERTGGSVSTLTIQRTQQEDSAVYLCASSLVPASGAYEQYFGPGTRLTVT.

The chain couples TRBV5-5 to TRBJ2-5; 8 positions agree with TRBD1. Trimming cost V 0 bases and J 4 bases; bases outside gene matches: 5. The V gene's germline CDR1 is SGHKS and CDR2 YYEKEE (reference sequence). This CDR3 has 15 amino acids. The DNA for the CDR3 is TGTGCCAGCAGCTTGGAAGGGACAGGTAGAGAGACCCAGTACTTC. It is translated as CASSLEGTGRETQYF.

CDR3 nucleotides: TGTGCCAGCGGTAGGGGATCGTACGCAGATACGCAGTATTTT. It codes for CASGRGSYADTQYF. The chain couples TRBV7-3 to TRBJ2-3; D is possibly TRBD1 (5 bases). V was clipped by 8 bases and J by 4 bases, with 16 bases between them. The CDR3 has 14 residues. Germline values: CDR1 SGHTA, CDR2 FQGTGA.

The rearrangement links TRBV6-6 to TRBJ2-1, with TRBD2 matching 15 bases. CDR1 is MNHNY, CDR2 SVGAGI, per germline (reference sequence). The CDR3 runs 15 residues. J gave up 6 bases and V 4 bases, and 1 base lay outside the gene matches. CDR3 residues: CASSWTSGGANEQFF. The CDR3 region has the DNA TGTGCCAGCAGTTGGACTAGCGGGGGGGCCAATGAGCAGTTCTTC.

The genes are TRBV5-1 and TRBJ2-5, with D perhaps matching TRBD1 (6 bases). Germline lookup yields CDR1 SGHRS and CDR2 YFSETQ. With 3 bases removed from V and 3 bases from J, the gap between germline ends came to 12 bases. The CDR3 is made up of 14 amino acids. The DNA for the CDR3 is TGCGCCAGCAGCTCCACAGGGACGAAAGAGACCCAGTACTTC. Amino acids: CASSSTGTKETQYF.

The rearrangement links TRBV5-1 to TRBJ2-1; TRBD2 matches 16 bases. Germline CDR1 SGHRS, CDR2 YFSETQ. V was pared by 5 bases and J by 2 bases, with 13 bases of the junction left unmatched. This CDR3 region has 20 residues. The CDR3 bases are TGCGCCAGCAGTAGAACTCCGGGACTAGCGGGGGGGTGGGCCTACAATGAGCAGTTCTTC. Translating it yields CASSRTPGLAGGWAYNEQFF.

This chain joins TRBV28 and TRBJ2-3; 7 bases match TRBD2. This CDR3 spans 16 amino acids. The V and J ends lost 3 bases and 4 bases, in that order; junction bases with no gene match: 10. Germline assignment: CDR1 MDHEN and CDR2 SYDVKM. The CDR3 bases are TGTGCCAGCAGTTTGGCTAGCGGTACCTATCCAGATACGCAGTATTTT. This gives the protein CASSLASGTYPDTQYF.

The chain links TRBV20-1 to TRBJ1-3; D is possibly TRBD1 (6 bases). Germline CDR1 is DFQATT and CDR2 is SNEGSKA (reference sequence). CDR3 length equals 11 residues. CDR3 in DNA: TGCAGCGGACAGAGTGGAAACACCATATATTTT. Translation: CSGQSGNTIYF.

This clone was seen only a few times. V and J are TRBV9 and TRBJ2-5, with 12 bases aligning to TRBD2. Trimming took 0 bases from V and 5 from J; bases not matched to a gene: 5. The germline V gene has CDR1 SGDLS and CDR2 YYNGEE. The CDR3 is made up of 16 amino acids. The CDR3 here is CASSVGSLAGGETQYF. In nucleotides, the CDR3 is TGTGCCAGCAGCGTAGGGAGTCTAGCGGGAGGGGAGACCCAGTACTTC.

This chain links TRBV2 with TRBJ1-1; perhaps TRBD1 as D (5 bases). V was trimmed by 10 bases and J by 0 bases, leaving 12 bases between them. Germline-derived CDR1 and CDR2 are SNHLY and FYNNEI. The CDR3 spans 13 residues. This CDR3 is CATLQEMNTEAFF. The CDR3 DNA reads TGTGCCACACTACAGGAGATGAACACTGAAGCTTTCTTT.

This clone was seen only a few times. The genes are TRBV7-3 and TRBJ1-6; no definite D call. Trimming took 1 base from V and 14 from J, leaving 12 bases between them. Germline V CDR1 and CDR2: SGHTA, FQGTGA. This CDR3 is built from 13 residues. DNA of the CDR3: TGTGCCAGCAGCTTAAATCCGCAGGATACCCTCCACTTT. Translation gives CASSLNPQDTLHF.

This chain connects TRBV7-2 to TRBJ2-1; 7 bases line up with TRBD1. The CDR3 contains 12 residues. The V and J ends lost 4 bases and 8 bases, in that order; junction bases with no gene match: 2. Germline V gene sequence: CDR1 SGHTA, CDR2 FQGNSA. The CDR3 sequence: CASSSTGYEQFF. The CDR3 DNA is TGTGCCAGCAGCTCGACAGGGTATGAGCAGTTCTTC.

The rearrangement links TRBV9 to TRBJ2-3, with TRBD2 matching 10 bases. The CDR3 consists of 17 residues. V was clipped by 3 bases and J by 5 bases; unmatched bases: 12. The germline gives CDR1 SGDLS, CDR2 YYNGEE. The CDR3 coding sequence is TGTGCCAGCAGCGGTAGCGGGGGGCTTGAGTTGTTAGATACGCAGTATTTT. Translated: CASSGSGGLELLDTQYF.

The CDR3 reads CASSFRTVFAEAFF. CDR3 bases: TGTGCCAGCAGCTTTAGGACAGTTTTCGCTGAAGCTTTCTTT. The gene calls are TRBV9 and TRBJ1-1; TRBD1 might be the D (6 bases). From germline, CDR1 is SGDLS and CDR2 YYNGEE. V lost 4 bases to trimming and J lost 6 bases, with 16 bases between them. The CDR3 totals 14 residues.